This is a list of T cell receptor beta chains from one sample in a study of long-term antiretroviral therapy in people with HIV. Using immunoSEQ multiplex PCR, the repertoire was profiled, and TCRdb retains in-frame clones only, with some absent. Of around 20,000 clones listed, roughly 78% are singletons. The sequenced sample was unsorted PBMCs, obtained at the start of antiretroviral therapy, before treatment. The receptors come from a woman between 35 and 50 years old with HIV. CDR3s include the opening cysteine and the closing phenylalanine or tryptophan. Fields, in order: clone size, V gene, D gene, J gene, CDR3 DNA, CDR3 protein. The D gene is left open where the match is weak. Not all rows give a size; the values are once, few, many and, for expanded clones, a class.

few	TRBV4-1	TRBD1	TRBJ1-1	TGCGCCAGCAGCCAACCGGCCTCAGGGGGCAGTCAGGCTTTCTTT	CASSQPASGGSQAFF
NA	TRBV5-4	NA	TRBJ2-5	TGTGCCAGCAGCTCGGGGGGCCGGGACTCTCCCTGGGAGACCCAGTACTTC	CASSSGGRDSPWETQYF
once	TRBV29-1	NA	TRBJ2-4	TGCAGCGTTGTGCGTGGCGGGGACATTCAGTACTTC	CSVVRGGDIQYF
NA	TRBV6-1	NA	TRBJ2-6	TGTGCCAGCAGTAGGGATGCGGGGGCCAACGTCCTGACTTTC	CASSRDAGANVLTF
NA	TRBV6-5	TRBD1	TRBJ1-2	TGTGCCAGCAGTAGCCGGGACAGGGTTTATGGCTACACCTTC	CASSSRDRVYGYTF
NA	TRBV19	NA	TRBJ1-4	TGTGCCGCCGGTAAGAATGAAAAACTGTTTTTT	CAAGKNEKLFF
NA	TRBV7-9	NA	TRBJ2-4	TGTGCCAGCAGCGCTAAGGGGGCCAAAAACATTCAGTACTTC	CASSAKGAKNIQYF
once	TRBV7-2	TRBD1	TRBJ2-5	TGTGCCAGCAGCTTCTTGGACAGGTGGGCAAGAGAGACCCAGTACTTC	CASSFLDRWARETQYF
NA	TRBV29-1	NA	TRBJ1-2	TGCAGCGTTGGAACCCGGAGAGACGGGGATGGCTACACCTTC	CSVGTRRDGDGYTF
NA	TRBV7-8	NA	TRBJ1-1	TGTGCCAGCAGCCTGCAGGGGCCCCCGAACACTGAAGCTTTCTTT	CASSLQGPPNTEAFF
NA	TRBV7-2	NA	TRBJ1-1	TGTGCCAGCAGCTTAGCGAGGTCGTACACTGAAGCTTTCTTT	CASSLARSYTEAFF
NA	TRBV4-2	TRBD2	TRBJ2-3	TGTGCCAGCAGCCTCAGGACTAGCGGGGGGCGCACAGATACGCAGTATTTT	CASSLRTSGGRTDTQYF
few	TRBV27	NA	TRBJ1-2	TGTGCCAGCAGTTTAAAGGATCGAGGGGGCTATGGCTACACCTTC	CASSLKDRGGYGYTF
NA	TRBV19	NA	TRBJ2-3	TGTGCCAGTAGTCAGGGTGCAGATACGCAGTATTTT	CASSQGADTQYF
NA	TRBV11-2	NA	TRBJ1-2	TGTGCCAGCAGCTTAGGGCTTTTCTATGGCTACACCTTC	CASSLGLFYGYTF
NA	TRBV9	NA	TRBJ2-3	TGTGCCAGCAGCGTTCTAGTTACGCCAGATACGCAGTATTTT	CASSVLVTPDTQYF
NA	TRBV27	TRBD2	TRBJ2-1	TGTGCCAGCAGTTTTAGCGGGGCCTACAATGAGCAGTTCTTC	CASSFSGAYNEQFF
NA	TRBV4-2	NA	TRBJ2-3	TGTGCCAGCAGCCTTAGCACTAGCACAGATACGCAGTATTTT	CASSLSTSTDTQYF
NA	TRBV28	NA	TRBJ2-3	TGTGCCAGCAGTTTAAGGCCTTGGGGGGCCCCAGATACGCAGTATTTT	CASSLRPWGAPDTQYF
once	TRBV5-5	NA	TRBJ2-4	TGTGCCAGCAGCTCACTGGGGGGACTAGCCAAAAACATTCAGTACTTC	CASSSLGGLAKNIQYF
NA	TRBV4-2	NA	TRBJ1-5	TGTGCCAGCAGCCAAGATCTTAATCAGCCCCAGCATTTT	CASSQDLNQPQHF
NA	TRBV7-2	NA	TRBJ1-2	TGTGCCAGCAGCTTTGGGACCGGGCAGCCCTATGGCTACACCTTC	CASSFGTGQPYGYTF
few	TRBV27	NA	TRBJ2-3	TGTGCCAGCAGTCTCCCCCCAGATACGCAGTATTTT	CASSLPPDTQYF
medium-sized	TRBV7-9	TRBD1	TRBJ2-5	TGTGCCAGCAGCACAATTGACAGGGCCTACCAAGAGACCCAGTACTTC	CASSTIDRAYQETQYF
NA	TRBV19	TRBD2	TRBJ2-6	TGTGCCAGTAGTAAGGGACTAGCGGGGGGCTTACCCTCTGGGGCCAACGTCCTGACTTTC	CASSKGLAGGLPSGANVLTF
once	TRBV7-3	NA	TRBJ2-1	TGTGCCAGCAGCTTAAAGGTCGCTACACTCCCCAATGAGCAGTTCTTC	CASSLKVATLPNEQFF
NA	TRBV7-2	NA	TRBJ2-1	TGTGCCAGCAGCTTAGATCGGGGGTCCTACAATGAGCAGTTCTTC	CASSLDRGSYNEQFF
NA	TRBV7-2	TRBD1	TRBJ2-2	TGTGCCAGCAGAACACCGGACAGGGCGACCGGGGAGCTGTTTTTT	CASRTPDRATGELFF
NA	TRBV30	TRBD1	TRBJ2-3	TGTGCCTGGAGACACCTGGGACAGGGCGCAGATACGCAGTATTTT	CAWRHLGQGADTQYF
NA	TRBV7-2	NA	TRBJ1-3	TGTGCCAGCAGCTTAGGGCCCGAACTCTCTGGAAACACCATATATTTT	CASSLGPELSGNTIYF
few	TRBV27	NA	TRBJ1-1	TGTGCCAGCAGTTCCGGGGCCAACACTGAAGCTTTCTTT	CASSSGANTEAFF
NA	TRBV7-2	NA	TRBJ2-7	TGTGCCAGCAGCTTAGAGTTAGAGAGGCAGTACTTC	CASSLELERQYF
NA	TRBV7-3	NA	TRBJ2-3	TGTGCCAGCAGCGCCCTCGGAGCTAGCACAGATACGCAGTATTTT	CASSALGASTDTQYF
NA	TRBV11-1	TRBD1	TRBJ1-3	TGTGCCAGCAGCCCGGGACAGCCGAACTCTGGAAACACCATATATTTT	CASSPGQPNSGNTIYF
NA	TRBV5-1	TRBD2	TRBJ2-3	TGCGCCAGCACCCGGACTAGCGGGGGGACCACAGATACGCAGTATTTT	CASTRTSGGTTDTQYF
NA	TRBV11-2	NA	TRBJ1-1	TGTGCCAGCAGCTTAGATAGGGGAACTGAAGCTTTCTTT	CASSLDRGTEAFF
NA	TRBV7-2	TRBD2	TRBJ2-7	TGTGCCAGCAGCCCCGGGGGGGGTTCCTACGAGCAGTACTTC	CASSPGGGSYEQYF
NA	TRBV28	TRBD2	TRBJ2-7	TGTGCCAGCTTTGGACTAGCGGGGGGCCAGGACTACGAGCAGTACTTC	CASFGLAGGQDYEQYF
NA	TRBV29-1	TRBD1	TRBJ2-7	TGCAGCGTTGAAACAGGGGACGAGCAGTACTTC	CSVETGDEQYF
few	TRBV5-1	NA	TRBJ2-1	TGCGCCAGCAGCTTGGGGGATAGCGGTGCCTACAATGAGCAGTTCTTC	CASSLGDSGAYNEQFF
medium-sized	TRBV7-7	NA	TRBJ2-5	TGTGCCAGCAGCTTAGGAAGAAGGGCAGAGACCCAGTACTTC	CASSLGRRAETQYF
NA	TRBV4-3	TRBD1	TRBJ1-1	TGCGCCAGCAGACTAAGTGGACAGGGTATTGATACTGAAGCTTTCTTT	CASRLSGQGIDTEAFF
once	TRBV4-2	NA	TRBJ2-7	TGTGCCAGCAGCCAAGATGAAAGGGCAACCTACGAGCAGTACTTC	CASSQDERATYEQYF
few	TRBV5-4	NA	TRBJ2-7	TGTGCCAGCAGCGGAAAGACAGGCTTCTCCTACGAGCAGTACTTC	CASSGKTGFSYEQYF
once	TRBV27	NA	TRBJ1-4	TGTGCCAGCAGCAAAACCGGGACACTGAATGAAAAACTGTTTTTT	CASSKTGTLNEKLFF
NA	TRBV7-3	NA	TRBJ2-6	TGTGCCAGCAGCCGAAGGGGTGGAGGGGCCAACGTCCTGACTTTC	CASSRRGGGANVLTF
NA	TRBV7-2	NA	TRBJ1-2	TGTGCCAGCAGCTTAGCCGGGGCTGGCTACACCTTC	CASSLAGAGYTF
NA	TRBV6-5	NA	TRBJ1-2	TGTGCCAGCAGTTCCGCGACAGGAGATGGCTACACCTTC	CASSSATGDGYTF
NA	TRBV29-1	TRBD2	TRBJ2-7	TGCAGCTTCATACTAGCGGGTACCGACGAGCAGTACTTC	CSFILAGTDEQYF